This T cell receptor (beta chain) comes out of a study of blood T cell repertoires in COVID-19. About the research overall: The cDNA or gDNA used as material had been derived from T cells, B-cell-depleted T cells, or PBMCs.

In the authors' workflow: Reference gene primer amplification gave nucleated cell count estimates. Here immunoSEQ multiplex PCR was the method, and the copy in TCRdb shows in-frame clones only, minus some. Clone size and the V and J calls come from that table; the DNA yielded D and trimming. The sample lists about 400,000 clones, 85% to 90% seen once, with 1.7% in the top ten. This CDR3 region has 15 residues. Recovered participants had two consecutive negative NP/OP PCR tests, healthcare professional clearance, or symptom resolution. The chain has TRBV21-1 and TRBJ2-7; the table assigns TRBD2, which was not confirmed against the DNA. TRBV21-1 counts as a pseudogene. The receptor was derived from a woman in her thirties who had recovered from COVID-19. Sequenced sample: PBMCs or T cells enriched from blood (not recorded which). DNA for the CDR3: TGTGCCAGCAGCAAAGAACCGGGAGCACCCTACGAGCAGTACTTC. Encoded protein: CASSKEPGAPYEQYF.